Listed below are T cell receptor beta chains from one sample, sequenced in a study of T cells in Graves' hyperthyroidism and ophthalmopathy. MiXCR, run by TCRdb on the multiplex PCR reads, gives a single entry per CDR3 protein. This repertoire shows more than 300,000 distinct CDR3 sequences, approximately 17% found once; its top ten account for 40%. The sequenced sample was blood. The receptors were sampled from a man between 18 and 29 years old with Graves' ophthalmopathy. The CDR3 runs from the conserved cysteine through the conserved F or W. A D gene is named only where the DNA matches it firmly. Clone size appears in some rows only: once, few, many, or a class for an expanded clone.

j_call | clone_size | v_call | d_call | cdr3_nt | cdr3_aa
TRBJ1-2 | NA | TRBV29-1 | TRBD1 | TGCAGCGTTGTTGACAGGGTGGGCTATGGCTACACCTTC | CSVVDRVGYGYTF
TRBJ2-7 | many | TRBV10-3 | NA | TGTGCCATCAGTGAGAGACAGGCGAGCTACGAGCAGTACTTC | CAISERQASYEQYF
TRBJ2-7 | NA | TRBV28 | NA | TGTGCCAGCTGCTCTTCGGGGCCGCTGGGCTTAAGCTCCTACGAGCAGTACTTC | CASCSSGPLGLSSYEQYF
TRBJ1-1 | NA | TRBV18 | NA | TGTGCCAGCTCCCCCCGCGGGTTTTGGGCTTTCTTT | CASSPRGFWAFF
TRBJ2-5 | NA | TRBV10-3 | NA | TGTGCCATCAGTGACGGGGAGACCCAGTACTTC | CAISDGETQYF
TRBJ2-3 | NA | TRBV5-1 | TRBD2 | TGCGCCAGCAGCTCGGGAGGGACTAGCGGTAGCACAGATACGCAGTATTTT | CASSSGGTSGSTDTQYF
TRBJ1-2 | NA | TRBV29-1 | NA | TGCAGCGTTGAAGGGGACTTTGGCTACACCTTC | CSVEGDFGYTF
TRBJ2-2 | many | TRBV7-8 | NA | TGTGCCAGCAGCTTCCGGGGGAGTACCACCGGGGAGCTGTTTTTT | CASSFRGSTTGELFF
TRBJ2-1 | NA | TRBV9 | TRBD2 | TGTGCCAGCGGAGCTAGCGGGGGGGCTCACAATGAGCAGTTCTTC | CASGASGGAHNEQFF
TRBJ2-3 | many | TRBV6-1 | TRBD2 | TGTGCCAGCAGTGCCACTAGCGGGGGAACAGATACGCAGTATTTT | CASSATSGGTDTQYF
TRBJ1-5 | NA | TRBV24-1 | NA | TGTGCCACCGTGGGGGGGGCACCAAGCAATCAGCCCCAGCATTTT | CATVGGAPSNQPQHF
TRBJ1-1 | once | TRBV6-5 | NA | TGTGCCAGCAGTTGGCGGCGGTACACTGAAGCTTTCTTT | CASSWRRYTEAFF
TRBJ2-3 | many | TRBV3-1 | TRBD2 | TGTGCCAGCAGCCAAGAGGGACTAGCTAACACAGATACGCAGTATTTT | CASSQEGLANTDTQYF
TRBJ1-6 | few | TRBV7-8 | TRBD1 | TGTGCCAGCAGCCAATCGGGAGGGGGCCGTAAGGTTAATTCACCCCTCCACTTT | CASSQSGGGRKVNSPLHF
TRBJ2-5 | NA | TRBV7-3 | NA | TGTGCCAGCAGCACCGGGGCGGGGACTCAAGAGACCCAGTACTTC | CASSTGAGTQETQYF
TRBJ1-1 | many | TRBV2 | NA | TGTGCCAGCAGTTTGGGAGAGAACACTGAAGCTTTCTTT | CASSLGENTEAFF
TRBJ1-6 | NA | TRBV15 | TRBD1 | TGTGCCACCAGCAGAGACCTGACAGGGAACTCACCCCTCCACTTT | CATSRDLTGNSPLHF
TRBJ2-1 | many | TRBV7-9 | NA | TGTGCCAGCTGCCCCCGGGACACAGACAATGAGCAGTTCTTC | CASCPRDTDNEQFF
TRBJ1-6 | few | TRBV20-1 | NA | TGCAGTGCTAGAGATGGGGTAAATAATTCACCCCTCCACTTT | CSARDGVNNSPLHF
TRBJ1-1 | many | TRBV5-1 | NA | TGCGCCAGCAGACCCACTGTGGGGGACGGTGAAGCTTTCTTT | CASRPTVGDGEAFF
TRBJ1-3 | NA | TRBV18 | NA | TGTGCCAGCTCACCAATGGCACCTGGATGGGGATCTGGAAACACCATATATTTT | CASSPMAPGWGSGNTIYF
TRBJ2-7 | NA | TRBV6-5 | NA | TGTGCCAGCAGTTCCCGGGGGTTTAACTCCTACGAGCAGTACTTC | CASSSRGFNSYEQYF